This TCR beta chain derives from a study of T-cell memory formation after mild COVID-19. This clonotype was found a few times. TCRdb reprocessed the 5' RACE reads via MiXCR and lists one record per CDR3 protein. The sample includes almost 35,000 distinct CDR3 sequences, under 8% of them seen just once. Trimming removed 2 bases from V and 5 bases from J, with 9 bases in between. The CDR3 is 14 amino acids. Looked up from germline, CDR1 is MRHNA and CDR2 is SNTAGT. The chain joins TRBV6-4 to TRBJ2-2; possible D gene TRBD1, 7 bases. This clonotype was obtained from a man in his late teens or twenties who had mild COVID-19 (a few samples of this study predate the infection). Cell type and time point are not known. The sample was PBMCs or a T cell subset sorted from them (not recorded which). CDR3 nucleotides: TGTGCCAGCAGTGACCAGGGGGGAACCGGGGAGCTGTTTTTT. This sequence encodes CASSDQGGTGELFF.